The sequence of this TCR beta chain was determined in a study of cytomegalovirus exposure and HLA in healthy donors. As for the study in general: Earlier, 180 million or so T cells were analyzed, and 117 million unique TCR beta sequences were found among them. Whole-study results and caveats: In a later analysis, a missense DCLRE1C variant was linked to TCR beta V- and J-gene trimming. Analyses of presence and absence presupposed an approximately uniform sequencing depth across donors.

As regards this clone: Its specificity is not known.

PCR amplification relied on 60 Vbeta primers (plus 13 Jbeta primers). Produced via immunoSEQ multiplex PCR; TCRdb's table is partial and in-frame only. Of over 150,000 clones listed, roughly 84% are singletons. Trimming pared 1 base from V and 3 bases from J, leaving 13 bases between. The CDR3 is 16 residues long. Germline CDR1 and CDR2: LNHDA and SQIVND (reference sequence). This sequence was found in a girl under three years old in good health and CMV-seronegative. The chain is built from TRBV19 and TRBJ1-5, with D possibly TRBD1 on 5 matching bases. Sequencing was done on a sample of PBMCs. CDR3 loop: CASSIVPGSTNQPQHF. CDR3 DNA: TGTGCCAGTAGTATAGTACCAGGGTCGACCAATCAGCCCCAGCATTTT.